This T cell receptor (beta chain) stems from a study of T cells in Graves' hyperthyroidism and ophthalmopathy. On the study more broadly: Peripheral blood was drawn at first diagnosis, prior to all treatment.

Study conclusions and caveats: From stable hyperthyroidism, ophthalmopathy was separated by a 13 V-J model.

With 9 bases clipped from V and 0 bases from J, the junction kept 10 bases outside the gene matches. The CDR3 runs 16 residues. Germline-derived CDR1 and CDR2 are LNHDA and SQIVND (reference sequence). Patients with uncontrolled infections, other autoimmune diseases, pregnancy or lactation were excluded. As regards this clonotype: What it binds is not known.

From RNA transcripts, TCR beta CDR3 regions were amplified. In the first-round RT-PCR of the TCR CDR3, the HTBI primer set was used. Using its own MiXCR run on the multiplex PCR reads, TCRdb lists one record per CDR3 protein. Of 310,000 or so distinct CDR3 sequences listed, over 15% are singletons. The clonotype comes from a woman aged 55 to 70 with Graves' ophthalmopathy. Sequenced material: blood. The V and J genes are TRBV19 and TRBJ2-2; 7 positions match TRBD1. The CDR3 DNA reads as TGTGCCAGCCAGGGGGTGCTGACTTCGAACACCGGGGAGCTGTTTTTT. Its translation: CASQGVLTSNTGELFF.